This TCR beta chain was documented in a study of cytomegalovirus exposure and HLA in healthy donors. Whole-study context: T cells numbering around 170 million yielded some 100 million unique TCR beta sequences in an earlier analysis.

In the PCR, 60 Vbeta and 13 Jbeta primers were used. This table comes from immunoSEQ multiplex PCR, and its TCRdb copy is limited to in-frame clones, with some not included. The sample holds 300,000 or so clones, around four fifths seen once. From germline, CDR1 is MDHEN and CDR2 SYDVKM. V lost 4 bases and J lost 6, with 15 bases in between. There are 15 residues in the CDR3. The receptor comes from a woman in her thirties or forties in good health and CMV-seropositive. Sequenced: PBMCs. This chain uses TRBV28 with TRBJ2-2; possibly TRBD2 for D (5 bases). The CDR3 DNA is TGTGCCAGCAGTTACAGCGGCAGTATATCCGGGGAGCTGTTTTTT. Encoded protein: CASSYSGSISGELFF.